The 22 T cell receptor beta chains below were found in one sample sequenced in a study of T cell responses to AZD1222 COVID-19 vaccine. The assay was immunoSEQ multiplex PCR, and TCRdb's table has in-frame clones only and misses some. This repertoire shows some 150,000 clones, 75% to 95% found once; its top ten account for approximately 3%. Sample: peripheral blood, taken 28 days after the second AZD1222 dose. All receptors derive from an adult who received the AZD1222 COVID-19 vaccine.

The J gene is TRBJ2-7, the V gene TRBV6-5; TRBD2 aligns across 9 bases. With V trimmed by 0 bases and J by 4 bases, 7 bases remained unmatched. The germline V gene has CDR1 MNHEY and CDR2 SVGAGI. The CDR3 totals 16 residues. CDR3 region: CASSYSGLAQTYEQYF. The CDR3 nucleotides are TGTGCCAGCAGTTACTCGGGACTAGCTCAGACATACGAGCAGTACTTC.

This chain uses TRBV5-1 with TRBJ2-2; D remains unclear. Between the trimmed V and J ends, which lost 1 base and 0 bases, there was a span of 7 bases. Germline V gene lookup returns CDR1 SGHRS and CDR2 YFSETQ. The CDR3 is 15 amino acids. The CDR3 region has the DNA TGCGCCAGCAGCTTGCAGCGAACGAACACCGGGGAGCTGTTTTTT. As protein: CASSLQRTNTGELFF.

Remarks on this clone: One end of the junction is discordant with germline, which a read error may explain. The J gene is TRBJ1-2, the V gene TRBV20-1; TRBD1 is a possible D gene (5 bases). Per the germline V gene, CDR1 is DFQATT and CDR2 is SNEGSKA (reference sequence). This CDR3 comprises 11 residues. CDR3 amino acids: CSARDREGYTF. The CDR3 coding sequence is TGCAGTGCCAGAGACAGAGAAGGCTACACCTTC.

This chain uses TRBV18 with TRBJ2-7; D gene ambiguous. CDR3 size: 14 residues. Trimming pared 4 bases from V and 3 bases from J, leaving 13 bases between. Germline V gives CDR1 KGHSH, CDR2 LQKENI. Here the CDR3 reads CASSLSRVVYEQYF. The CDR3 DNA follows: TGTGCCAGCTCACTATCTCGGGTAGTCTACGAGCAGTACTTC. Full variable domain (outside the CDR3, taken from reference TRBV18 and TRBJ2-7): NAGVMQNPRHLVRRRGQEARLRCSPMKGHSHVYWYRQLPEEGLKFMVYLQKENIIDESGMPKERFSAEFPKEGPSILRIQQVVRGDSAAYFCASSLSRVVYEQYFGPGTRLTVT.

This rearrangement joins TRBV2 to TRBJ2-5; TRBD1 might be the D (6 bases). The CDR3 length is 17 residues. CDR1 and CDR2 (germline): SNHLY, FYNNEI. Trimming cost V 7 bases and J 0 bases, with 21 bases left between them. As DNA, the CDR3 is TGTGCCAGCACCCCCCCCGACAGGTCCCTGTACCAAGAGACCCAGTACTTC. Translation gives CASTPPDRSLYQETQYF.

The chain carries TRBV6-4 and TRBJ1-5; D is perhaps TRBD1 (5 bases). The length of the CDR3 is 17 residues. CDR1 and CDR2 (germline): MRHNA, SNTAGT. Trimming shortened V by 6 bases and J by 0 bases, and 18 bases separated the two germline ends. The CDR3 bases are TGTGCCAGCAGCAGGGATCCAGACAACTATAGCAATCAGCCCCAGCATTTT. Residues: CASSRDPDNYSNQPQHF.

The chain employs TRBV9 and TRBJ1-4, with TRBD1 as a possible D gene (5 bases). CDR1 is SGDLS, CDR2 YYNGEE, per germline. V was pared by 0 bases and J by 2 bases, with 11 bases between. The CDR3 is made up of 16 amino acids. The DNA of the CDR3 is TGTGCCAGCAGCGTAGGTTCCCGGGGCACTAATGAAAAACTGTTTTTT. Translation: CASSVGSRGTNEKLFF. The entire variable domain, with the rest obtained from reference TRBV9 and TRBJ1-4, is as follows: DSGVTQTPKHLITATGQRVTLRCSPRSGDLSVYWYQQSLDQGLQFLIQYYNGEERAKGNILERFSAQQFPDLHSELNLSSLELGDSALYFCASSVGSRGTNEKLFFGSGTQLSVL.

The rearrangement joins TRBV5-1 to TRBJ2-5, with D possibly being TRBD1 (6 bases). The CDR3 contains 15 residues. Germline V gene sequence: CDR1 SGHRS, CDR2 YFSETQ. Trimming shortened V by 2 bases and J by 5 bases, and 16 bases separated the two germline ends. CDR3 nucleotides: TGCGCCAGCAGCTTAGGCGGGCAGGGGAGCGAGACCCAGTACTTC. This sequence encodes CASSLGGQGSETQYF. Supplemented by reference TRBV5-1 and TRBJ2-5, the full variable domain reads KAGVTQTPRYLIKTRGQQVTLSCSPISGHRSVSWYQQTPGQGLQFLFEYFSETQRNKGNFPGRFSGRQFSNSRSEMNVSTLELGDSALYLCASSLGGQGSETQYFGPGTRLLVL.

V and J are TRBV25-1 and TRBJ2-5; 9 positions match TRBD1. J gave up 4 bases and V 3 bases, and 3 bases lay outside the gene matches. Germline CDR1 and CDR2: MGHDK and SYGVNS. There are 14 residues in the CDR3. The CDR3 is CASSDYRGLETQYF. The CDR3 coding sequence is TGTGCCAGCAGTGATTACAGGGGGCTAGAGACCCAGTACTTC.

This chain connects TRBV18 to TRBJ2-7; D ambiguous. CDR3 length: 11 residues. V shed 8 bases and J shed 2 bases, with 7 bases lying between them. Germline V gene sequence: CDR1 KGHSH, CDR2 LQKENI. The CDR3 is CASTSPYEQYF. CDR3 coding DNA: TGTGCCAGCACCTCCCCCTACGAGCAGTACTTC.

This chain joins TRBV11-2 and TRBJ1-4, with a weak D call TRBD1 (5 bases). CDR1 is SGHAT, CDR2 FQNNGV, per germline. The CDR3 is made up of 15 amino acids. Trimming left V 8 bases short and J 0 bases short, with 13 bases between. DNA for the CDR3: TGTGCCAGCCAAAGGGGCGAAGCAACTAATGAAAAACTGTTTTTT. This encodes CASQRGEATNEKLFF.

The V gene is TRBV6-5, the J gene TRBJ2-7; TRBD2 might be the D (6 bases). The CDR3 is 14 amino acids. The germline gives CDR1 MNHEY, CDR2 SVGAGI. V was cut by 6 bases and J by 3 bases, with 15 bases left in between. The DNA of the CDR3 is TGTGCCAGCAGGCGGGACCGCAACGTCTACGAGCAGTACTTC. Translating it yields CASRRDRNVYEQYF.

This clone came up once. The genes are TRBV24-1 and TRBJ2-2; D not resolved. Trimming took off 4 bases at V and 5 bases at J, with 7 bases between the two ends. The CDR3 has 13 residues. Germline V gene sequence: CDR1 KGHDR, CDR2 SFDVKD. The CDR3: CATSESPTGELFF. The CDR3, as DNA: TGTGCCACCAGTGAGTCCCCGACCGGGGAGCTGTTTTTT.

CDR3 nucleotide sequence: TGTGCCAGCAGCCAACTACCGGGACGGACGAACACTGAAGCTTTCTTT. Its protein product is CASSQLPGRTNTEAFF. The V call is TRBV14, the J call TRBJ1-1, with D tentatively TRBD1 (5 bases). CDR3 size: 16 residues. Deletions cut 2 bases from V and 1 base from J, with 14 bases between. Looked up from germline, CDR1 is SGHDN and CDR2 is FVKESK.

The rearrangement links TRBV19 to TRBJ2-1, with D perhaps matching TRBD1 or TRBD2 (5 bases each). V was trimmed by 7 bases and J by 6 bases, leaving 16 bases between them. Per germline, CDR1 LNHDA and CDR2 SQIVND (reference sequence). This CDR3 region has 14 residues. The chain's CDR3 is CASKTGTEVNEQFF. CDR3 DNA: TGTGCCAGTAAAACCGGGACGGAGGTCAATGAGCAGTTCTTC.

This clone was seen a few times. The chain joins TRBV7-9 to TRBJ1-3, with D possibly being TRBD1 (6 bases). CDR1 and CDR2 from the germline V gene are SEHNR and FQNEAQ (reference sequence). The length of the CDR3 is 13 residues. Trimming cost V 11 bases and J 4 bases, with 15 bases left between them. CDR3 sequence: CAYRVLRGNTIYF. The CDR3 DNA follows: TGTGCCTACAGGGTACTGCGGGGAAACACCATATATTTT.

This chain joins TRBV27 and TRBJ2-1; 9 bases are shared with TRBD2. Germline V gene data show CDR1 as MNHEY and CDR2 as SMNVEV (reference sequence). The CDR3 spans 15 residues. The junction had 10 bases not matched to a gene; V was cut back by 6 bases and J by 7 bases. The CDR3 nucleotides read TGTGCCAGCAGCTCCGGGACTAGCTTCTTAAATGAGCAGTTCTTC. Encoded protein: CASSSGTSFLNEQFF.

The rearrangement joins TRBV10-1 to TRBJ1-1; D unclear. CDR3 length equals 14 residues. V was pared by 3 bases and J by 2 bases, with 10 bases between. CDR1 and CDR2 from the germline V gene are WNHNN and SYGVQD (reference sequence). CDR3 DNA sequence: TGCGCCAGCAGTGACTCTGGGGTAAACACTGAAGCTTTCTTT. Its translation is CASSDSGVNTEAFF.

The chain uses TRBV11-3 and TRBJ1-1; D unclear. Germline lookup yields CDR1 SGHNT and CDR2 YENEEA. The V and J ends lost 4 bases and 7 bases respectively, with 13 bases between them. CDR3 length: 13 amino acids. CDR3 sequence reads: CASSSYQHGEAFF. In DNA, the CDR3 is TGTGCCAGCAGCTCTTACCAACACGGTGAAGCTTTCTTT.

J is TRBJ1-3 and V is TRBV20-1; unclear D gene. The CDR3 has 11 amino acids. Looked up from germline, CDR1 is DFQATT and CDR2 is SNEGSKA (reference sequence). Trimming cost V 6 bases and J 3 bases, with 6 bases left between them. The CDR3 spells CSASFGNTIYF. The DNA for the CDR3 is TGCAGTGCCTCCTTTGGAAACACCATATATTTT.

The chain joins TRBV2 to TRBJ1-5, with 7 bases fitting TRBD1. V was pared by 6 bases and J by 0 bases, with 5 bases of the junction left unmatched. The CDR3 has 15 residues. Germline V gene sequence: CDR1 SNHLY, CDR2 FYNNEI. CDR3 loop: CASSPGTDSNQPQHF. CDR3 DNA: TGTGCCAGCAGCCCCGGGACAGATAGCAATCAGCCCCAGCATTTT.

V gene TRBV6-5 combines with J gene TRBJ1-6; D gene unclear. Germline V lookup: CDR1 MNHEY, CDR2 SVGAGI. V was clipped by 7 bases and J by 7 bases, with 17 bases between them. The CDR3 totals 15 residues. The CDR3 spells CASNPFRGPNSPLHF. Here the CDR3 DNA reads TGTGCCAGCAATCCTTTCCGGGGTCCCAATTCACCCCTCCACTTT.